These T cell receptor beta chains were read from a single sample in a study of vaccination effects on CD4 cells after COVID-19. Clones were read by immunoSEQ multiplex PCR, and TCRdb kept only the in-frame ones, dropping some. The sample lists roughly 63,000 clones; 78% were seen once. What these receptors recognize is not known. The starting material was CD4+ T cells from PBMCs cultured with HCoV-OC43 spike peptides, obtained after COVID-19 vaccination. These receptor sequences come from a human donor who received a COVID-19 vaccine. The CDR3 runs from the conserved cysteine through the conserved F or W. Each record gives: J gene, D gene, V gene, clone size, CDR3 DNA, CDR3 protein. The D gene is left open where the match is weak. The size field is filled for only some rows; it gives once, few, many or a size class.

>TRBJ2-2|TRBD2|TRBV9|NA
TGTGCCAGCAGCCTCAGCGGATTAGCGGGGGTGGACACCGGGGAGCTGTTTTTT
CASSLSGLAGVDTGELFF
>TRBJ2-5|TRBD2|TRBV5-1|NA
TGCGCCAGCAGCAAGACTAGCGGGGGGGATGGGACCCAGTACTTC
CASSKTSGGDGTQYF
>TRBJ1-5|TRBD1|TRBV5-1|NA
TGCGCCAGCAGCCCGACAGGGCTGAATCAGCCCCAGCATTTT
CASSPTGLNQPQHF
>TRBJ2-1|TRBD2|TRBV10-2|NA
TGCGCCAGCAGTCCTAGCGGGGGAAATGAGCAGTTCTTC
CASSPSGGNEQFF
>TRBJ1-4|NA|TRBV9|NA
TGTGCCAGCAGCATCACAGCAATCGGTGAAAAACTGTTTTTT
CASSITAIGEKLFF
>TRBJ1-5|NA|TRBV10-1|NA
TGCGCCAGCTCCCGGGTTAGGGACGGGAGCAATCAGCCCCAGCATTTT
CASSRVRDGSNQPQHF
>TRBJ2-1|TRBD2|TRBV18|once
TGTGCCAGCCTAAGAGGCGGGGGCAATGAGCAGTTCTTC
CASLRGGGNEQFF
>TRBJ2-5|TRBD1|TRBV2|NA
TGTGCCAGCAGGGGACAGGGCCAAGAGACCCAGTACTTC
CASRGQGQETQYF
>TRBJ2-3|NA|TRBV5-5|NA
TGTGCCAGCAGCTTTACCACCCCGAGGGGCACAGATACGCAGTATTTT
CASSFTTPRGTDTQYF
>TRBJ2-3|NA|TRBV2|NA
TGTGCCAGCAGCCCCGGGACTACAGATACGCAGTATTTT
CASSPGTTDTQYF
>TRBJ2-2|NA|TRBV7-2|NA
TGTGCCAGCAGCTTAGTCTACAGAACCACCGGGGAGCTGTTTTTT
CASSLVYRTTGELFF
>TRBJ2-4|TRBD2|TRBV6-1|NA
TGTGCCAGCAGTGAAGCTGCGGGAGGGTTCGGGGACATTCAGTACTTC
CASSEAAGGFGDIQYF
>TRBJ1-4|TRBD1|TRBV9|NA
TGTGCCAGCAGTGAGGGACAGGGGGCACTTGCAACTAATGAAAAACTGTTTTTT
CASSEGQGALATNEKLFF
>TRBJ2-2|TRBD2|TRBV19|NA
TGTGCCAGTAGTATACGCGGGGGTGGGACCGGGGAGCTGTTTTTT
CASSIRGGGTGELFF
>TRBJ2-1|NA|TRBV14|once
TGTGCCAGCAGCCAAGTGCCCCCTCGTGATGAGCAGTTCTTC
CASSQVPPRDEQFF
>TRBJ2-4|NA|TRBV6-2/TRBV6-3|NA
TGTGCCAGCAGCCCGACAGGAACCAAAAACATTCAGTACTTC
CASSPTGTKNIQYF
>TRBJ2-1|NA|TRBV10-3|medium-sized
TGTGCCATCAGTGGGAGGTCTGGGGGGAAGGACAATGAGCAGTTCTTC
CAISGRSGGKDNEQFF
>TRBJ1-5|NA|TRBV2|few
TGTGCCAGCAGAGGGCGGACGAATCAGCCCCAGCATTTT
CASRGRTNQPQHF
>TRBJ1-2|NA|TRBV7-2|NA
TGTGCCAGCAGCCCAGCCCCCGACAGGCCGGGGGGCTACACCTTC
CASSPAPDRPGGYTF
>TRBJ2-2|TRBD2|TRBV4-3|NA
TGCGCCAGCAGCCAAAGACTAGCGGGGACCGGGGAGCTGTTTTTT
CASSQRLAGTGELFF
>TRBJ2-5|NA|TRBV27|NA
TGTGCCAGCAGTCAATATCAGGCAGGGACGGAGACCCAGTACTTC
CASSQYQAGTETQYF
>TRBJ1-2|NA|TRBV7-9|NA
TGTGCCAGCAGCCCCTACAGGGAGGACTATGGCTACACCTTC
CASSPYREDYGYTF
>TRBJ1-5|NA|TRBV23-1|NA
TGCGCCAGCAGTCACCCCCCTGGAGGCAATCAGCCCCAGCATTTT
CASSHPPGGNQPQHF
>TRBJ1-5|NA|TRBV9|NA
TGTGCCAGCAGCGTAACCCTAAATCAGCCCCAGCATTTT
CASSVTLNQPQHF
>TRBJ1-3|TRBD1|TRBV7-8|NA
TGTGCCAGCAGCTTAGTACGGAGGACAGGCCGCTCTGGAAACACCATATATTTT
CASSLVRRTGRSGNTIYF
>TRBJ1-4|TRBD1|TRBV2|NA
TGTGCCACCCGACCAGCGCCGGGACAGGGGAATGAAAAACTGTTTTTT
CATRPAPGQGNEKLFF
>TRBJ1-6|NA|TRBV19|NA
TGTGCCAGTAGTATAGACATGCGGAATAATTCACCCCTCCACTTT
CASSIDMRNNSPLHF
>TRBJ1-2|TRBD1|TRBV19|NA
TGTGCCAGTAGTAATTTTTCCGGGACAGGGACCCTCCGGGTCTATGGCTACACCTTC
CASSNFSGTGTLRVYGYTF
>TRBJ2-5|TRBD1|TRBV24-1|NA
TGTGCCACCAGTGACCCTGGGACAGACAAGCAAGAGACCCAGTACTTC
CATSDPGTDKQETQYF
>TRBJ1-3|NA|TRBV2|NA
TGTGCCAGCAGTGGCACCCTCTCTGGAAACACCATATATTTT
CASSGTLSGNTIYF
>TRBJ1-1|NA|TRBV9|NA
TGTGCCAGCAGCGTAGTGGGGAGTGGTGGGGAAGCTTTCTTT
CASSVVGSGGEAFF
>TRBJ1-1|NA|TRBV19|NA
TGTGCCAGTAGTATCACGCTGGACACTGAAGCTTTCTTT
CASSITLDTEAFF
>TRBJ2-4|TRBD1|TRBV9|NA
TGTGCCAGCAGCGTAGAGGGTAACAGGGGAAACATTCAGTACTTC
CASSVEGNRGNIQYF
>TRBJ2-3|NA|TRBV24-1|NA
TGTGCCACCAGTGACAGCAGGGTGGCCAGCACAGATACGCAGTATTTT
CATSDSRVASTDTQYF
>TRBJ2-5|NA|TRBV9|NA
TGTGCCAGCAGCCCCCGCGGGACACCGGGGGAGACCCAGTACTTC
CASSPRGTPGETQYF
>TRBJ1-5|NA|TRBV29-1|NA
TGCAGCGTCGCCGAGGGCAATCAGCCCCAGCATTTT
CSVAEGNQPQHF
>TRBJ1-6|NA|TRBV6-5|once
TGTGCCAGCAGTTACTCTTTACGGAGGACTAATTCACCCCTCCACTTT
CASSYSLRRTNSPLHF
>TRBJ1-5|TRBD1|TRBV5-4|NA
TGTGCCAGCAGCGCAGACAGGGTCAATCAGCCCCAGCATTTT
CASSADRVNQPQHF
>TRBJ1-2|NA|TRBV6-4|NA
TGTGCCAGCAGTGACTCATTGAGACGGAACTATGGCTACACCTTC
CASSDSLRRNYGYTF
>TRBJ1-2|NA|TRBV2|NA
TGTGCCAGCAGTGAGGGGGGTGGCTACACCTTC
CASSEGGGYTF
>TRBJ1-6|NA|TRBV2|NA
TGTGCCAGTCGGGGGGGAGCTTTCTATAATTCACCCCTCCACTTT
CASRGGAFYNSPLHF